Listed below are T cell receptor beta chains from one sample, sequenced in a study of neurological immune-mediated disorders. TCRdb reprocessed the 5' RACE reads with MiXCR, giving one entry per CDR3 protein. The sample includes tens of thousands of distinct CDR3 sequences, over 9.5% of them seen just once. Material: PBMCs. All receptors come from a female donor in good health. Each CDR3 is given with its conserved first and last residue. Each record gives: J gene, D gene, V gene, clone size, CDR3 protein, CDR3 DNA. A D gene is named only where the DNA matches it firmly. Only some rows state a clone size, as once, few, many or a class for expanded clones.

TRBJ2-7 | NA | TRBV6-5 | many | CASRSLGEQYF | TGTGCCAGCAGATCACTAGGCGAGCAGTACTTC
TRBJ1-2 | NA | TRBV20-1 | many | CSARVGNGYTF | TGCAGTGCTAGAGTAGGGAATGGCTACACCTTC
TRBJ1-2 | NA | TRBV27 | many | CASRTANYGYTF | TGTGCCAGCAGGACAGCTAACTATGGCTACACCTTC
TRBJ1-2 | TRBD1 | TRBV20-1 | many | CSARQGQGRVNGYTF | TGCAGTGCTAGACAAGGACAGGGGCGGGTTAATGGCTACACCTTC
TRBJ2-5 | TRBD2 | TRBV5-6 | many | CASSRGGAGETQYF | TGTGCCAGCAGCCGGGGGGGGGCTGGCGAGACCCAGTACTTC
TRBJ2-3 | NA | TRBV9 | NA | CASSQGTLATQYF | TGTGCCAGCAGCCAAGGGACTCTGGCTACGCAGTATTTT
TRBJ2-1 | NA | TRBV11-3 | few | CASSQGRSSYNEQFF | TGTGCCAGCAGCCAGGGGCGTAGCTCCTACAATGAGCAGTTCTTC
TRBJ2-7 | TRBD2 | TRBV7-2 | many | CASSFPGGANEQYF | TGTGCCAGCAGCTTCCCGGGAGGGGCCAACGAGCAGTACTTC
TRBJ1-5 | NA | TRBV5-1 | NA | CDSSLAGNQPQHF | TGCGACAGCAGCTTGGCAGGGAATCAGCCCCAGCACTTT
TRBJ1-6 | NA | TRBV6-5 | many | CASSSDSGLNSPLHF | TGTGCCAGCAGTTCGGACAGCGGTCTTAATTCACCCCTCCACTTT
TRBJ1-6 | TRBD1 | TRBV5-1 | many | CASSDDRALSASPLHF | TGCGCCAGCAGCGATGACAGGGCCCTGTCCGCTTCACCCCTCCACTTT
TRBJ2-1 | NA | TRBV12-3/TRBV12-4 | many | CASGQTGNEQFF | TGTGCCAGCGGTCAGACAGGCAATGAGCAGTTCTTC
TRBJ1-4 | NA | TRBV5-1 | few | CASSVQGGNEKLFF | TGCGCCAGCAGCGTTCAGGGTGGGAATGAAAAACTGTTTTTT
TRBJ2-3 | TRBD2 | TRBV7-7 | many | CASSPGLAGVGDTQYF | TGTGCTAGCAGCCCGGGACTAGCGGGAGTCGGGGATACGCAGTATTTT
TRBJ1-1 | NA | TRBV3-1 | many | CASRTLGAEAFF | TGTGCCAGCAGGACCCTTGGAGCTGAAGCTTTCTTT
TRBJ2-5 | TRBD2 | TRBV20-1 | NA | CSVLWSSGGKAVWDTQYF | TGCAGTGTCCTATGGTCTAGCGGGGGAAAGGCCGTTTGGGATACCCAGTACTTC
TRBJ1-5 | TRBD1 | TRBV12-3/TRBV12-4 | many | CASIADRTSNQPQHF | TGTGCCAGCATAGCGGACAGGACCAGCAATCAGCCCCAGCATTTT
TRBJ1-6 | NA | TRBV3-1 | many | CASRAGVSPLHF | TGTGCCAGCCGAGCCGGGGTTTCACCCCTCCACTTT
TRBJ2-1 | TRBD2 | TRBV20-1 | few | CSARDSGRPNEQFF | TGCAGTGCTAGAGACAGCGGGAGACCCAATGAGCAGTTCTTC
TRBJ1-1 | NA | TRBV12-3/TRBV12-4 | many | CASSSRGGVLSEAFF | TGTGCCAGCAGCTCCCGGGGGGGCGTACTCTCTGAAGCTTTCTTT
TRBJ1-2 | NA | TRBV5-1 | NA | CASSLGQSYKGYTF | TGCGCCAGCAGCTTGGGACAGTCATATAAGGGCTACACCTTC
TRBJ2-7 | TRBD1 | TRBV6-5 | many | CASSYSIGTDYEQYF | TGTGCCAGCAGTTACTCGATAGGGACAGACTACGAGCAGTACTTC
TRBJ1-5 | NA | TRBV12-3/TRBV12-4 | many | CASSLHSGNQPQHF | TGTGCCAGCAGTTTACACAGTGGCAATCAGCCCCAGCATTTT
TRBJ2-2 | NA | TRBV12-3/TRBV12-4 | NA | CASRIRGGGGELFF | TGTGCCAGCCGAATCCGGGGTGGGGGCGGGGAGCTGTTTTTT
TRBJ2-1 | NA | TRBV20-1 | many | CTLMGDGGEQFF | TGCACCTTGATGGGCGACGGCGGGGAGCAGTTCTTC
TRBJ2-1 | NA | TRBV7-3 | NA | CASSLYPPTTYNEQFF | TGTGCCAGCAGCTTATATCCACCCACGACTTACAATGAGCAGTTCTTC
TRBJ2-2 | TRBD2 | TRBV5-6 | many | CASSPGGRVPTGELFF | TGTGCCAGCAGCCCCGGCGGGAGGGTTCCCACCGGGGAGCTGTTTTTT
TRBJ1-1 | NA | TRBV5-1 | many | CASSSDGTEAFF | TGCGCCAGCAGTTCGGATGGCACTGAAGCTTTCTTT
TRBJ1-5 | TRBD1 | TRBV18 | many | CASSQGTGVGQPQHF | TGTGCCAGCTCCCAGGGGACAGGGGTAGGTCAGCCCCAGCATTTT
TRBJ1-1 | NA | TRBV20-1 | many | CSGARTSMNTEAFF | TGCAGTGGGGCTCGGACGTCAATGAACACTGAAGCTTTCTTT
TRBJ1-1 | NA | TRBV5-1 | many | CASSLRQRNTEAFF | TGCGCCAGCAGCTTGCGACAGAGGAACACTGAAGCTTTCTTT
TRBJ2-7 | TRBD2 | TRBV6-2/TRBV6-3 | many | CASTRGLSGSLHLLGEQYF | TGTGCCAGCACCAGAGGTTTGAGCGGGAGTTTGCACCTGCTAGGGGAGCAGTACTTC
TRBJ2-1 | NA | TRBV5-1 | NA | CASTRSFGDEQFF | TGCGCCAGCACTCGTAGCTTTGGGGATGAGCAGTTCTTC
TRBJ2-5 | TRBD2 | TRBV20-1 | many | CSAVGGETWETQYF | TGCAGTGCCGTGGGGGGGGAGACATGGGAGACCCAGTACTTC
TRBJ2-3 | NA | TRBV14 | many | CASSLTGPRTDTQYF | TGTGCCAGCAGCCTAACCGGGCCAAGAACAGATACGCAGTATTTT
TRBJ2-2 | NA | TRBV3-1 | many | CASSQDRRTGELFF | TGTGCCAGCAGCCAAGATAGGAGAACCGGGGAGCTGTTTTTT
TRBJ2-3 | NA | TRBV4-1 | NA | CASSQRTATDTQYF | TGCGCCAGCAGCCAACGGACAGCCACAGATACGCAGTATTTT
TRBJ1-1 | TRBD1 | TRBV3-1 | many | CASSPPGGNTEAFF | TGTGCCAGCAGCCCCCCAGGGGGGAACACTGAAGCTTTCTTT
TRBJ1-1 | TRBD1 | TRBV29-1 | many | CSVSGQANTEAFF | TGCAGCGTTTCGGGACAGGCGAACACTGAAGCTTTCTTT
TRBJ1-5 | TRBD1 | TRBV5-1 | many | CASSSGDRENQPQHF | TGCGCCAGCAGCTCGGGGGACAGGGAAAATCAGCCCCAGCATTTT
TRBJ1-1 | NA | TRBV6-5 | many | CASSYGQADTEAFF | TGTGCCAGCAGTTACGGGCAGGCGGACACTGAAGCTTTCTTT
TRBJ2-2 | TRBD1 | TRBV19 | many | CASSPGTVNTGELFF | TGTGCCAGTAGTCCGGGGACAGTAAACACCGGGGAGCTGTTTTTT
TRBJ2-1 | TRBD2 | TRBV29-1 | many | CSVGGGEQFF | TGCAGCGTTGGGGGGGGTGAGCAGTTCTTC
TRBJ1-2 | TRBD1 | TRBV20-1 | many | CSAEGDREAYGYTF | TGCAGTGCCGAGGGGGACAGGGAGGCCTATGGCTACACCTTC
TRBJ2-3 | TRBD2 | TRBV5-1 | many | CASSLSGGVFDTQYF | TGCGCCAGCAGCCTTAGCGGGGGGGTGTTCGATACGCAGTATTTT
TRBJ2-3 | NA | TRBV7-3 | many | CASSVTRDSTDTQYF | TGTGCCAGCAGCGTAACTAGGGATAGCACAGATACGCAGTATTTT
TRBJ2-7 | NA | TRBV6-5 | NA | CASSFSLGSPYEQYF | TGTGCCAGCAGTTTTTCCCTGGGATCCCCCTACGAGCAGTACTTC
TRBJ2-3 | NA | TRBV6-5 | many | CASSYLAPRGLGAGDTQYF | TGTGCCAGCAGTTACTTGGCCCCACGAGGCCTAGGGGCAGGAGATACGCAGTATTTT
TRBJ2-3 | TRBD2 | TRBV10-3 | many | CAISVSGNKDTQYF | TGTGCCATCAGTGTTAGCGGGAATAAAGATACGCAGTATTTT
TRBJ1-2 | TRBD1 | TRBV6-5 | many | CASSRLTGSGGYTF | TGTGCCAGCAGTCGGTTGACAGGGTCGGGCGGCTACACCTTC
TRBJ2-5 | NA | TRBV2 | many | CASSPILNGETQYF | TGTGCCAGCAGTCCGATCTTAAACGGAGAGACCCAGTACTTC
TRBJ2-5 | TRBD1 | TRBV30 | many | CAWSVQGQQETQYF | TGTGCCTGGAGTGTACAGGGACAGCAAGAGACCCAGTACTTC
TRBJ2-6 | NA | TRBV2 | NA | CASRPSSGANVLTF | TGTGCCAGCCGCCCAAGCTCTGGGGCCAACGTCCTGACTTTC